Below, 3 T cell receptor beta chains from the same sample are listed, as sequenced in a study of blood T cells in healthy people across ages. For the second PCR, which ran for about 7 to 11 cycles, a sample-barcoded 5' primer and a J-beta primer mix were used. One entry per CDR3 protein, called by TCRdb with MiXCR from the 5' RACE reads. The sample lists hundreds of thousands of distinct CDR3 sequences; roughly 20% were seen once. Sequences were obtained from blood. Every receptor here comes from a man between 65 and 80 years old in good health.

The chain recombines TRBV2 with TRBJ2-7; 9 bases are shared with TRBD1. Trimming at V came to 7 bases and at J to 4 bases, leaving 11 bases not matched to a gene. There are 15 residues in the CDR3. Looked up from germline, CDR1 is SNHLY and CDR2 is FYNNEI. The CDR3 DNA follows: TGTGCCAGCACTTTGGACAGGGGTAGTATATACGAGCAGTACTTC. Its protein is CASTLDRGSIYEQYF.

The V call is TRBV6-1, the J call TRBJ2-7; TRBD2 aligns across 9 bases. The trim removed 6 bases at V and 1 base at J, leaving 10 bases unmatched. CDR1 is MNHNS and CDR2 is SASEGT in the germline V gene. The CDR3 has 16 residues. The CDR3 region is CASSGSGGRGSYEQYF. The CDR3 coding sequence is TGTGCCAGCAGCGGATCTGGCGGGAGGGGATCCTACGAGCAGTACTTC.

The J gene is TRBJ2-5, the V gene TRBV3-1, with a possible D match to TRBD2 (6 bases). The J call may be incorrect, as the DNA end agrees better with TRBJ2-1. Germline CDR1 LGHDT, CDR2 YNNKEL (reference sequence). CDR3 length: 16 residues. The CDR3 region has the DNA TGTGCCAGCAGCCAAGGTAGCGGAGGGCGTACCTATGAGCAGTTCTTC. Protein product: CASSQGSGGRTYEQFF.